This T cell receptor beta chain was found in a study of cytotoxic CD8 clonotypes in ibrutinib-treated CLL. The overall study: Researchers reported about a dozen relapsed/refractory and some 14 treatment-naive patients, roughly 17 of them IGHV unmutated. Study-wide results and limits: Public clonotypes proved infrequent, and on treatment they shrank or remained steady.

TCRdb keeps only in-frame clones here, not all; method: immunoSEQ multiplex PCR. The table records roughly 110,000 clones, about 58% of them present only once. Details on this clone: Its specificity is unknown.

Trimming removed 5 bases from V and 2 bases from J, with 10 bases in between. Germline CDR1 MNHEY, CDR2 SMNVEV (reference sequence). The CDR3 contains 15 residues. With cryopreserved PBMCs as the source, roughly 2 micrograms of genomic DNA went to TCR beta libraries. This TCR came from a human donor with chronic lymphocytic leukemia. The input for sequencing was PBMCs, taken after 24 months of ibrutinib treatment. The V and J genes are TRBV27 and TRBJ2-6; TRBD1 is a possible D gene (5 bases). CDR3 amino acids: CASSPLGAGANVLTF. Written as DNA, the CDR3 is TGTGCCAGCAGTCCCCTAGGGGCTGGGGCCAACGTCCTGACTTTC.